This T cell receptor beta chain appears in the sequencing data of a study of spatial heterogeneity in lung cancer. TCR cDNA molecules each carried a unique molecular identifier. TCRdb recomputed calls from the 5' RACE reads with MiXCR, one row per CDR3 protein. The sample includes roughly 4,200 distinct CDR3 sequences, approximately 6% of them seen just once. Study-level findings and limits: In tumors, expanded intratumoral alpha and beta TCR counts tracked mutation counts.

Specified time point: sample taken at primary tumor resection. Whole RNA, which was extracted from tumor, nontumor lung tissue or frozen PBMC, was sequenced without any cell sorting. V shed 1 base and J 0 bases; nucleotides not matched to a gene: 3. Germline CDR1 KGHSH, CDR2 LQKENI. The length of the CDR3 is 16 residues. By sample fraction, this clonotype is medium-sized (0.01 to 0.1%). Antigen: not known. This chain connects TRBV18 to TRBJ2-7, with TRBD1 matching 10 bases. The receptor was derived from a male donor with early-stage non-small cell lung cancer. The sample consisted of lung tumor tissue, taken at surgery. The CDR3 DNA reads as TGTGCCAGCTCACCACAACGGACAGGGGGCTCCTACGAGCAGTACTTC. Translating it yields CASSPQRTGGSYEQYF. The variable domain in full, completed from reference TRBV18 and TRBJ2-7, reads NAGVMQNPRHLVRRRGQEARLRCSPMKGHSHVYWYRQLPEEGLKFMVYLQKENIIDESGMPKERFSAEFPKEGPSILRIQQVVRGDSAAYFCASSPQRTGGSYEQYFGPGTRLTVT.